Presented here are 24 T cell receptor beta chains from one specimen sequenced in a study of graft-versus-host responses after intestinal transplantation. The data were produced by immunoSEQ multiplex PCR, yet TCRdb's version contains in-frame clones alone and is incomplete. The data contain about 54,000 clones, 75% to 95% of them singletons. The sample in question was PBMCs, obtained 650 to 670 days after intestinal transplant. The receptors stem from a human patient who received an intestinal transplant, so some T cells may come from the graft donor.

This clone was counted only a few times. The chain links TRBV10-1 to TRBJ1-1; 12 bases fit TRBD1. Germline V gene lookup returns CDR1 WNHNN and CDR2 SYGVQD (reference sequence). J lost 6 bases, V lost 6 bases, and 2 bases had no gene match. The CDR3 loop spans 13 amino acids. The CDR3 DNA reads TGCGCCAGCAGCGGGACAGGGGGCCCTGAAGCTTTCTTT. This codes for CASSGTGGPEAFF.

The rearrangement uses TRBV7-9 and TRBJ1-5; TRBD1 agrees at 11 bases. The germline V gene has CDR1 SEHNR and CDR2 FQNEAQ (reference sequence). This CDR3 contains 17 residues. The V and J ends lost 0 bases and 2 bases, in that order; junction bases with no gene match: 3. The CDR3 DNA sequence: TGTGCCAGCAGCTTAGCTGGGACAGGGGGAGGCAATCAGCCCCAGCATTTT. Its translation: CASSLAGTGGGNQPQHF.

CDR3 loop: CASSEGAGYGYTF. In DNA, the CDR3 is TGTGCCAGCAGTGAAGGGGCGGGCTATGGCTACACCTTC. This chain connects TRBV25-1 to TRBJ1-2; possibly TRBD1 for D (5 bases). This CDR3 has 13 residues. Germline V gene lookup returns CDR1 MGHDK and CDR2 SYGVNS. The germline V and J ends were trimmed by 2 bases and 4 bases, with 8 bases remaining between them.

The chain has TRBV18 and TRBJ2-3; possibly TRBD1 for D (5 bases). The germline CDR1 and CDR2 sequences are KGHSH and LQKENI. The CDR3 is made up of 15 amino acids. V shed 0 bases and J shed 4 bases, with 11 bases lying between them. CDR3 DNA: TGTGCCAGCTCACCACCGAATACCAGGGCAGATACGCAGTATTTT. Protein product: CASSPPNTRADTQYF.

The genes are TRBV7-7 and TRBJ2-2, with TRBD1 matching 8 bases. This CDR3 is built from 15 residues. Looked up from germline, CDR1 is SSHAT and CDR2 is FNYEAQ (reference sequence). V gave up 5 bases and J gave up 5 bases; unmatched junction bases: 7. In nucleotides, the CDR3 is TGTGCCAGCAGCCCCAGGGGGCCGGGGACCGGGGAGCTGTTTTTT. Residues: CASSPRGPGTGELFF.

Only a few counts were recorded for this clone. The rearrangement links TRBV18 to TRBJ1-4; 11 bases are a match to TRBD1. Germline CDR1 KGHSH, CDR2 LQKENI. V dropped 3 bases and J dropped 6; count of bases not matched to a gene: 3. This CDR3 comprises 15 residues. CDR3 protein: CASSPLGQGDEKLFF. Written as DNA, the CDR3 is TGTGCCAGCTCACCTTTGGGACAGGGGGATGAAAAACTGTTTTTT.

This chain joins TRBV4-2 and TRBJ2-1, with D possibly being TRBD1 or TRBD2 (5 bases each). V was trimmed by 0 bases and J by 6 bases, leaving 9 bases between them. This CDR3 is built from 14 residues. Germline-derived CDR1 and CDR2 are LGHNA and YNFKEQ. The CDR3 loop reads CASSQERDPNEQFF. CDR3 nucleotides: TGTGCCAGCAGCCAAGAAAGGGACCCCAATGAGCAGTTCTTC.

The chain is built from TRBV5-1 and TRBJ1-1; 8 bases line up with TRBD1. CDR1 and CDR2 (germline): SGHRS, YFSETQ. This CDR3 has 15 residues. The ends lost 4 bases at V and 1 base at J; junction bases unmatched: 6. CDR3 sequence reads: CASSPGQGTNTEAFF. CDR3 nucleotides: TGCGCCAGCAGCCCTGGACAGGGTACGAACACTGAAGCTTTCTTT.

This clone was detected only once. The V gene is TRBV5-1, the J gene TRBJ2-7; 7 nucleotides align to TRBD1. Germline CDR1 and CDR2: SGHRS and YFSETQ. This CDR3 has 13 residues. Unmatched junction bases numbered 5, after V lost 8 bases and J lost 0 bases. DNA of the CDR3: TGCGCCAGTGTAGGACAGGCCTCCTACGAGCAGTACTTC. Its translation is CASVGQASYEQYF.

The CDR3: CASSEANVLTF. The CDR3 region has the DNA TGTGCCAGCAGTGAGGCCAACGTCCTGACTTTC. The V call is TRBV6-1, the J call TRBJ2-6, with no clear D. The germline V gene encodes CDR1 MNHNS and CDR2 SASEGT. The V and J ends lost 3 bases and 6 bases respectively, with 0 bases between them. This CDR3 contains 11 residues.

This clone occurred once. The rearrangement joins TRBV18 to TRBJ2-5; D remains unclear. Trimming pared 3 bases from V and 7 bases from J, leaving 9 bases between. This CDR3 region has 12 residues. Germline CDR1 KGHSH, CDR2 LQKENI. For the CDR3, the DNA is TGTGCCAGCTCACCCCCGTCTACGACCCAGTACTTC. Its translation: CASSPPSTTQYF.

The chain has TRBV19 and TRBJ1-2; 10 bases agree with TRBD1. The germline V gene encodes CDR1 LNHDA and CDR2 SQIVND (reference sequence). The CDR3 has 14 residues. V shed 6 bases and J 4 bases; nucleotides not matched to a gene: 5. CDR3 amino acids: CASRGTGASYGYTF. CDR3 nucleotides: TGTGCCAGTAGGGGGACAGGGGCCTCCTATGGCTACACCTTC.

CDR3 coding DNA: TGTGCCAGCAGCTTGGTAGTTCGGGACGTGGGACACTACGAGCAGTACTTC. Its translation: CASSLVVRDVGHYEQYF. This chain joins TRBV5-6 and TRBJ2-7; weak D call: TRBD1 (6 bases). This CDR3 has 17 residues. V was shortened by 0 bases and J by 3 bases, with 19 bases between the two germline ends. CDR1 is SGHDT, CDR2 YYEEEE, per germline.

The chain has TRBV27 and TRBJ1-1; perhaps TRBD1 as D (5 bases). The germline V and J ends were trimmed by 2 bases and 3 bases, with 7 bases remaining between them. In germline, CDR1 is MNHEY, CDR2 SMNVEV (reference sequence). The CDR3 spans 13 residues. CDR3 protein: CASSLRGDTEAFF. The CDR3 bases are TGTGCCAGCAGTTTACGAGGGGACACTGAAGCTTTCTTT.

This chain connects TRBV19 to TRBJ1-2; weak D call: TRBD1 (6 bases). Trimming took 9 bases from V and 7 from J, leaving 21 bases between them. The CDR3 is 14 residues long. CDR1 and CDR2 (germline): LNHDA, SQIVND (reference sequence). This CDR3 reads CASTTMSDRPGYTF. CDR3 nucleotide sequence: TGTGCCAGCACAACTATGAGTGACAGGCCTGGCTACACCTTC.

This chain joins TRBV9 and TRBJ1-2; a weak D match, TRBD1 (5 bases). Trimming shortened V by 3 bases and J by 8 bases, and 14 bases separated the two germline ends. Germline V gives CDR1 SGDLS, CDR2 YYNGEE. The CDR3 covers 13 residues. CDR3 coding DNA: TGTGCCAGCAGCGAGGGGACGACGGGAGGCTACACCTTC. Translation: CASSEGTTGGYTF.

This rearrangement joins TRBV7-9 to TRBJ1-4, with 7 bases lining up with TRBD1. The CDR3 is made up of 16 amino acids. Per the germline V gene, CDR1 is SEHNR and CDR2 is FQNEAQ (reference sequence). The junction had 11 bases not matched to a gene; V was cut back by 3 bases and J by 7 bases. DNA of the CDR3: TGTGCCAGCAGCTTGCGGCAACAGGGGCTGTCTGAAAAACTGTTTTTT. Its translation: CASSLRQQGLSEKLFF.

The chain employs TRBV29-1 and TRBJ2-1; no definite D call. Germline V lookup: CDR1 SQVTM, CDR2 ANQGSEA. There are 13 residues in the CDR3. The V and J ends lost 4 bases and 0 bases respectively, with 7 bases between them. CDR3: CSVGGVSYNEQFF. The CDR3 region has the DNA TGCAGCGTTGGTGGGGTCTCCTACAATGAGCAGTTCTTC.

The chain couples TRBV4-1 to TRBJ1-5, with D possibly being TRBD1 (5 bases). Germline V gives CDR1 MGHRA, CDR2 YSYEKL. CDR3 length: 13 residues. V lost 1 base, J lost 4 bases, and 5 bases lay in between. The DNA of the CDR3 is TGCGCCAGCAGCCAAGCAGGGAATCAGCCCCAGCATTTT. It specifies CASSQAGNQPQHF.

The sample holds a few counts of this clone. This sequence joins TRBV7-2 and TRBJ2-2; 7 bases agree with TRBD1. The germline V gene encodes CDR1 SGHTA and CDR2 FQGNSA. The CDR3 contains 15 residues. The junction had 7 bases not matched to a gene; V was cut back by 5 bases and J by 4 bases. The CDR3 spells CASSQYRGRTGELFF. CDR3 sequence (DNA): TGTGCCAGCAGCCAATACAGGGGACGCACCGGGGAGCTGTTTTTT. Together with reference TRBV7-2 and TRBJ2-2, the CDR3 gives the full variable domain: GAGVSQSPSNKVTEKGKDVELRCDPISGHTALYWYRQSLGQGLEFLIYFQGNSAPDKSGLPSDRFSAERTGGSVSTLTIQRTQQEDSAVYLCASSQYRGRTGELFFGEGSRLTVL.

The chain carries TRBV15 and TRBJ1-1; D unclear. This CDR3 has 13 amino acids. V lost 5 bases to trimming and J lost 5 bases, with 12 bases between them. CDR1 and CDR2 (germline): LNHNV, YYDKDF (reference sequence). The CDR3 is CATSLRGRTEAFF. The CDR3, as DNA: TGTGCCACCAGCCTACGAGGGAGGACTGAAGCTTTCTTT.

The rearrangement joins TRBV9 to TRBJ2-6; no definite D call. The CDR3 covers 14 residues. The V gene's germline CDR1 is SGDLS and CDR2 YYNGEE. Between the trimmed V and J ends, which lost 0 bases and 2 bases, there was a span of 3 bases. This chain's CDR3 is CASSVGPGANVLTF. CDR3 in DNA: TGTGCCAGCAGCGTAGGGCCTGGGGCCAACGTCCTGACTTTC. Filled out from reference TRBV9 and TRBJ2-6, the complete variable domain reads DSGVTQTPKHLITATGQRVTLRCSPRSGDLSVYWYQQSLDQGLQFLIQYYNGEERAKGNILERFSAQQFPDLHSELNLSSLELGDSALYFCASSVGPGANVLTFGAGSRLTVL.

DNA of the CDR3: TGTGCCAGCTCACCGCGGATGGGGGAGCCCCAGCATTTT. Translating it yields CASSPRMGEPQHF. The chain combines TRBV18 with TRBJ1-5; TRBD1 is a possible D gene (5 bases). V gave up 3 bases and J gave up 8 bases, with 11 bases separating them. Germline CDR1 KGHSH, CDR2 LQKENI. The CDR3 is made up of 13 amino acids.

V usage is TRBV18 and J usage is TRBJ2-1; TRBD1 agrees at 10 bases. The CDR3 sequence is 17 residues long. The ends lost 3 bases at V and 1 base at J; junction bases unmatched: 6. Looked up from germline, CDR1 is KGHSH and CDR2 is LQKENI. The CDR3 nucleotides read TGTGCCAGCTCACCCGGACAGGGGGGAGGGTCCTACAATGAGCAGTTCTTC. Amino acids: CASSPGQGGGSYNEQFF.